This TCR beta chain was sequenced in a study of identical twins. Study-wide findings and caveats: Out-of-frame beta sequences exhibited a weaker degree of excess twin sharing.

The ends lost 1 base at V and 1 base at J; junction bases unmatched: 6. From germline, CDR1 is MGHRA and CDR2 YSYEKL. The CDR3 runs to 17 residues. MiXCR was run by TCRdb on the 5' RACE reads, yielding one entry per CDR3 protein. The sample has approximately 620,000 distinct CDR3 sequences; over 8.5% are singletons. This clonotype showed up many times. Its antigen is currently unknown. In addition, the sample was reused for a study of yellow fever vaccine responses in identical twins.

This chain connects TRBV4-1 to TRBJ2-5; 10 bases are shared with TRBD2. The sequenced material came from PBMCs. The origin of this receptor is a woman aged 18-29 years in good health. The CDR3 loop reads CASSQGPSGRFQETQYF. The DNA of the CDR3 is TGCGCCAGCAGCCAAGGTCCTAGCGGGAGATTCCAAGAGACCCAGTACTTC.